This T cell receptor beta chain is drawn from a study of post-analysis software for immune sequencing data. Overall study findings and caveats: Controls showed significantly higher normalized Chao1 diversity than did multiple sclerosis patients. About 5 TRBV segments (TRBV5-6, TRBV5-1 and TRBV20-1 among them) occurred more frequently in patients than in controls.

This clonotype was recorded many times. The antigen is not known. Unique molecular identifiers were built into the TCR beta cDNA libraries. Each batch of roughly 1 to 11 million T cells produced around 460,000 cDNA molecules. A single record per CDR3 protein comes from TCRdb applying MiXCR to the PCR reads. Here the sample spans roughly 200,000 distinct CDR3 sequences, 25% to 30% being singletons. Trimming shortened V by 4 bases and J by 0 bases, and 14 bases separated the two germline ends. The CDR3 contains 15 residues. In germline, CDR1 is SGHRS, CDR2 YFSETQ. Sequences were obtained from blood. The TCR was taken from a girl under 18 with multiple sclerosis. The V call is TRBV5-1, the J call TRBJ2-7; D assignment may be TRBD1 or TRBD2 (5 bases each). CDR3 sequence (DNA): TGCGCCAGCAGCCCCGGTGGGACGGTCTCCTACGAGCAGTACTTC. It translates to CASSPGGTVSYEQYF. Supplemented by reference TRBV5-1 and TRBJ2-7, the full variable domain reads KAGVTQTPRYLIKTRGQQVTLSCSPISGHRSVSWYQQTPGQGLQFLFEYFSETQRNKGNFPGRFSGRQFSNSRSEMNVSTLELGDSALYLCASSPGGTVSYEQYFGPGTRLTVT.